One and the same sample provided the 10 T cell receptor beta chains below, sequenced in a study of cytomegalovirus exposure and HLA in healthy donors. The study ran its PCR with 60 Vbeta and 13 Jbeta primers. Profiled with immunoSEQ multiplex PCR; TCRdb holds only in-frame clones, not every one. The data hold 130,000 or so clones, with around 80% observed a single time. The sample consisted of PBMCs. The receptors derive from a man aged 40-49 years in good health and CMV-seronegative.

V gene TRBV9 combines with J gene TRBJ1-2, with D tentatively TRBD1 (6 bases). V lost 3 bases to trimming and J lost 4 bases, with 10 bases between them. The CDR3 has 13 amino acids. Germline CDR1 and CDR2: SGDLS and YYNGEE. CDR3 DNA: TGTGCCAGCAGCGCAACAGGGTTCTATGGCTACACCTTC. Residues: CASSATGFYGYTF.

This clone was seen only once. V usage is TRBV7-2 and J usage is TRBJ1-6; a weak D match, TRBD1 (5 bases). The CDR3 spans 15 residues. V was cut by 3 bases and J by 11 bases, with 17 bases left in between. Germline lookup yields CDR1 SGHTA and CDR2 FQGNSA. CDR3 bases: TGTGCCAGCAGCTTTGGGCGGGGACCGGGGCCACCCCTCCACTTT. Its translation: CASSFGRGPGPPLHF.

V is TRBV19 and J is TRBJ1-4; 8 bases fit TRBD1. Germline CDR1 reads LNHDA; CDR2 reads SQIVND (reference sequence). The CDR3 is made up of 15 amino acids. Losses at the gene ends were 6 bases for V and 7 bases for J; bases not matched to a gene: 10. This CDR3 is CASSRADRDGEKLFF. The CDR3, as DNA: TGTGCCAGTAGCAGGGCGGACAGGGACGGTGAAAAACTGTTTTTT.

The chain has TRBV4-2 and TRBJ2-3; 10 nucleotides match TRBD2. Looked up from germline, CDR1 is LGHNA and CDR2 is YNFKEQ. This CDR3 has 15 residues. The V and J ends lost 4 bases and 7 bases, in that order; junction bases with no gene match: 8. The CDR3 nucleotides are TGTGCCAGCAGCCCGACAGCTAGCGGGAGCAATACGCAGTATTTT. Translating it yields CASSPTASGSNTQYF.

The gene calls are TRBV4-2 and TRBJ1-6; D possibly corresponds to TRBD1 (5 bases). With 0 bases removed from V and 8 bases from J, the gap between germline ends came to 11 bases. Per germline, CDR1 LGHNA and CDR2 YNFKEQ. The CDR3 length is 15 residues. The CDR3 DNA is TGTGCCAGCAGCCAAGAAGAAGGGGCTTATTCACCCCTCCACTTT. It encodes CASSQEEGAYSPLHF.

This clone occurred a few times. The CDR3 sequence is CASSLGELKAFF. The CDR3 coding sequence is TGTGCCAGCAGCTTGGGGGAGCTCAAGGCTTTCTTT. The chain recombines TRBV5-6 with TRBJ1-1; the D is unclear. V was trimmed by 0 bases and J by 11 bases, leaving 11 bases between them. Germline CDR1 and CDR2: SGHDT and YYEEEE. The CDR3 consists of 12 residues.

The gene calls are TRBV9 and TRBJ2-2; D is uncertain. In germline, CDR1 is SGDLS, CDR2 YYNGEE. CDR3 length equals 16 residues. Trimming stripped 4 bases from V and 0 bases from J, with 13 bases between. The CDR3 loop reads CASSQKIFANTGELFF. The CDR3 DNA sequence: TGTGCCAGCAGCCAGAAGATTTTCGCGAACACCGGGGAGCTGTTTTTT.

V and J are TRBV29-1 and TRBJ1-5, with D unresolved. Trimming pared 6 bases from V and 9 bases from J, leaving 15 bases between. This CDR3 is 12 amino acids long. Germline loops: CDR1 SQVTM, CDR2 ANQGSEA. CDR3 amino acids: CSVNDGDGPQHF. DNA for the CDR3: TGCAGCGTCAACGACGGAGATGGGCCCCAGCATTTT.

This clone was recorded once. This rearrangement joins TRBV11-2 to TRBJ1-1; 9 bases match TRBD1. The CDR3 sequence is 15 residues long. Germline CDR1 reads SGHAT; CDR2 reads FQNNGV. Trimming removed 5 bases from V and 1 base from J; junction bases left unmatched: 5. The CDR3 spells CASSPGTGSNTEAFF. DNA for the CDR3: TGTGCCAGCAGCCCTGGGACAGGGTCGAACACTGAAGCTTTCTTT.

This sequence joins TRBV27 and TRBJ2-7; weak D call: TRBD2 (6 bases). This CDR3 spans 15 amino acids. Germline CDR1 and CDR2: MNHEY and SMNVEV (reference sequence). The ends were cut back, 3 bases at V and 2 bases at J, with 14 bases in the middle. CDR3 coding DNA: TGTGCCAGCAGTTTGGAGCGGGTTACTCCCTACGAGCAGTACTTC. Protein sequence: CASSLERVTPYEQYF.